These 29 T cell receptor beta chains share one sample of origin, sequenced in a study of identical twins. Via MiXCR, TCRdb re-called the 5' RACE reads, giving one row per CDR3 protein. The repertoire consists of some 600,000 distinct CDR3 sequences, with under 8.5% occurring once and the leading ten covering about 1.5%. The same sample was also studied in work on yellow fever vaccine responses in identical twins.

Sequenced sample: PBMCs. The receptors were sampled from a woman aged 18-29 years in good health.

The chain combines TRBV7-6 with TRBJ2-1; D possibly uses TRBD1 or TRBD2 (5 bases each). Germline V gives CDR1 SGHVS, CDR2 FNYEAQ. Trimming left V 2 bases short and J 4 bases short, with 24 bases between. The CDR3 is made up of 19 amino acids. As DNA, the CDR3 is TGTGCCAGCAGCTTAACCGGGGACGGCAAAGGGACGGGGTACAATGAGCAGTTCTTC. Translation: CASSLTGDGKGTGYNEQFF. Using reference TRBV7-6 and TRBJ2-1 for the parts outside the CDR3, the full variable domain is GAGVSQSPRYKVTKRGQDVALRCDPISGHVSLYWYRQALGQGPEFLTYFNYEAQQDKSGLPNDRFSAERPEGSISTLTIQRTEQRDSAMYRCASSLTGDGKGTGYNEQFFGPGTRLTVL.

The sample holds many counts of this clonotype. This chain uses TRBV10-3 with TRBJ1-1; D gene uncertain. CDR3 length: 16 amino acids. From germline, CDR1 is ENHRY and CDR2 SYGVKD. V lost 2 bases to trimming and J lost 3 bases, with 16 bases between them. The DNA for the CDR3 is TGTGCCATCAGTGAGATGGAGGGATCGGGAGACACTGAAGCTTTCTTT. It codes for CAISEMEGSGDTEAFF.

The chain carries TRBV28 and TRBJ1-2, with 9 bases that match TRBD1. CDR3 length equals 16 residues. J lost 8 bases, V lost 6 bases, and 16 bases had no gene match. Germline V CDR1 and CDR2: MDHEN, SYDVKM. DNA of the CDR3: TGTGCCAGCAGACTAGGAGGGACAGGGAAGACGGAAGGCTACACCTTC. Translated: CASRLGGTGKTEGYTF.

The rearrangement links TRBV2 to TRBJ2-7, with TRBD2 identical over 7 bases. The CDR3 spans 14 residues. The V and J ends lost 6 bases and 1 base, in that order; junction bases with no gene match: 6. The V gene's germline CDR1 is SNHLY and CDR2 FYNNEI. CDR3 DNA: TGTGCCAGCAGGGGGGGGACTGTTTCCTACGAGCAGTACGTC. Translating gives CASRGGTVSYEQYV.

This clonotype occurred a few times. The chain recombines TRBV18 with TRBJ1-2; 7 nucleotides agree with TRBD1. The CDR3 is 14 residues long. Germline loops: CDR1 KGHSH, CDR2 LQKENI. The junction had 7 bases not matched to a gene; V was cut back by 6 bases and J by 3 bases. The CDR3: CASSPGQQDYGYTF. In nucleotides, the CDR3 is TGTGCCAGCTCCCCGGGACAGCAAGACTATGGCTACACCTTC. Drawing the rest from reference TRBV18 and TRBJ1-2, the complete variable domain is NAGVMQNPRHLVRRRGQEARLRCSPMKGHSHVYWYRQLPEEGLKFMVYLQKENIIDESGMPKERFSAEFPKEGPSILRIQQVVRGDSAAYFCASSPGQQDYGYTFGSGTRLTVV.

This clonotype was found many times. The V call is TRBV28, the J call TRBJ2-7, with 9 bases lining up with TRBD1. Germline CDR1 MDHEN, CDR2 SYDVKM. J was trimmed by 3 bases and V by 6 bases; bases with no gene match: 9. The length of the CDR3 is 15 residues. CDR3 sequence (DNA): TGTGCCAGCAGGATGGGACAGGGAACAAACTACGAGCAGTACTTC. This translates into CASRMGQGTNYEQYF.

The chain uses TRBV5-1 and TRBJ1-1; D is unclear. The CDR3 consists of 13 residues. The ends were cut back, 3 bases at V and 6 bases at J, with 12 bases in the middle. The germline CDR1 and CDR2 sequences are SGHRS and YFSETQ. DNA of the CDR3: TGCGCCAGCAGCTATAACGACGGCGCTGAAGCTTTCTTT. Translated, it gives CASSYNDGAEAFF.

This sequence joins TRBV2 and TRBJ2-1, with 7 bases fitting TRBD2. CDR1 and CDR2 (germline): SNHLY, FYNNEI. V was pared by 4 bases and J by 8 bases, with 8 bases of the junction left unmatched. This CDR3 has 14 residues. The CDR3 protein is CASSGGEGMDEQFF. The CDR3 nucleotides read TGTGCCAGCAGTGGGGGGGAGGGAATGGATGAGCAGTTCTTC.

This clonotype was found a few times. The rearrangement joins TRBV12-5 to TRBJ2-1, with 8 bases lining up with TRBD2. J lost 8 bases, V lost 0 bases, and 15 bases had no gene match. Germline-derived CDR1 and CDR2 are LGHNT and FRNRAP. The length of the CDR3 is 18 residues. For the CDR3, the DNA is TGTGCTAGTGGTTTGGTTTGGGCCAGCGGGAGAAAGGTTGATGAGCAGTTCTTC. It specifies CASGLVWASGRKVDEQFF.

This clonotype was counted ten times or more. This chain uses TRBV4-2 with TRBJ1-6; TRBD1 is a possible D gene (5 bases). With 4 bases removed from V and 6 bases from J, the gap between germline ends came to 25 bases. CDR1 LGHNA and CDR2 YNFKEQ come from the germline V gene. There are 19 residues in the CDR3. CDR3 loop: CASSLLVEGVWRGNSPLHF. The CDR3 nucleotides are TGTGCCAGCAGCCTCCTCGTGGAGGGTGTGTGGAGGGGTAATTCACCCCTCCACTTT.

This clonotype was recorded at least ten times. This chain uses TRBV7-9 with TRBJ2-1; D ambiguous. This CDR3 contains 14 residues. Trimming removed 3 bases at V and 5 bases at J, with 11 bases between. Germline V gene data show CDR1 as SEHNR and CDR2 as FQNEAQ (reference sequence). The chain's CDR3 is CASSLTGPDNEQFF. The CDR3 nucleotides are TGTGCCAGCAGCTTGACCGGCCCAGACAATGAGCAGTTCTTC. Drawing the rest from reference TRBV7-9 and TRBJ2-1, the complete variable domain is DTGVSQNPRHKITKRGQNVTFRCDPISEHNRLYWYRQTLGQGPEFLTYFQNEAQLEKSRLLSDRFSAERPKGSFSTLEIQRTEQGDSAMYLCASSLTGPDNEQFFGPGTRLTVL.

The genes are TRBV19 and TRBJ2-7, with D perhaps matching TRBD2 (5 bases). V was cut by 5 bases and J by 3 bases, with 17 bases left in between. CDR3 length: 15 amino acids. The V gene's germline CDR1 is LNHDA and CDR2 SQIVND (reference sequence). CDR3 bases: TGTGCCAGTAGTCCCGACTGGCTAGCCGGCTACGAGCAGTACTTC. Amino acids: CASSPDWLAGYEQYF.

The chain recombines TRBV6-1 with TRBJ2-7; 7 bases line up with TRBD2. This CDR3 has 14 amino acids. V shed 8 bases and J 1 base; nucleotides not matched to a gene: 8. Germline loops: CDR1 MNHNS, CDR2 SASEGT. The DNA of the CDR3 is TGTGCCAGCGGTCTGACCGGGGGGTCCTACGAGCAGTACTTC. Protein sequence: CASGLTGGSYEQYF.

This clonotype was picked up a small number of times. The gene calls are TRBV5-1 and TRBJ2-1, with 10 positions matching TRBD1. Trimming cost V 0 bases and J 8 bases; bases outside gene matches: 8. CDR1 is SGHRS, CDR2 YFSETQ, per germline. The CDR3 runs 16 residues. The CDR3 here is CASSLAWDRGLDEQFF. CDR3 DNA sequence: TGCGCCAGCAGCTTGGCCTGGGACAGGGGCCTCGATGAGCAGTTCTTC.

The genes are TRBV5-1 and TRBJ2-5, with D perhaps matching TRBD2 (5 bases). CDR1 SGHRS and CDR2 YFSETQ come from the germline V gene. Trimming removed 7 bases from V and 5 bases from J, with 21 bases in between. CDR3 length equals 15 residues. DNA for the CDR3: TGCGCCAGCGAGGGCAAGGGAGACCCGGCGGAGACCCAGTACTTC. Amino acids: CASEGKGDPAETQYF.

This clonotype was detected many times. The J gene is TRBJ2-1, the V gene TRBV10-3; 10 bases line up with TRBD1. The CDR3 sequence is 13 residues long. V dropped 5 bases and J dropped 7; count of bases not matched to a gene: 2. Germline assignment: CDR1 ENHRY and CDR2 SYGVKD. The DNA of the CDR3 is TGTGCCATCAGTAGGACAGGGGGTAATGAGCAGTTCTTC. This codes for CAISRTGGNEQFF.

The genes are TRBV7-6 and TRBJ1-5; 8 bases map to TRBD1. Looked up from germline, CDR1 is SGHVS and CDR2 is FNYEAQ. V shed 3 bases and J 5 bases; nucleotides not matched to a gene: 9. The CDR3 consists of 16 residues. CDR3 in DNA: TGTGCCAGCAGCTTGACCGACAGGGGATCTTATCAGCCCCAGCATTTT. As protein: CASSLTDRGSYQPQHF.

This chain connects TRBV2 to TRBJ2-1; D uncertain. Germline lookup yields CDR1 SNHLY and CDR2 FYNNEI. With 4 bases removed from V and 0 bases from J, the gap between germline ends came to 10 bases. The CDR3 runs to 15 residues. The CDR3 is CASSGLADSYNEQFF. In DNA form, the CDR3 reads TGTGCCAGCAGTGGACTCGCTGACTCCTACAATGAGCAGTTCTTC.

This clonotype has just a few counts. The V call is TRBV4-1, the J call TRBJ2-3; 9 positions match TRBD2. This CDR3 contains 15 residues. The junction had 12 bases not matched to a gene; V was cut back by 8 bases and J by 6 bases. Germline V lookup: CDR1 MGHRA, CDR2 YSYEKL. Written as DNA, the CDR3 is TGCGCCAGCGCAGGAAGCGGGGGGCTGTTCGATACGCAGTATTTT. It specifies CASAGSGGLFDTQYF.

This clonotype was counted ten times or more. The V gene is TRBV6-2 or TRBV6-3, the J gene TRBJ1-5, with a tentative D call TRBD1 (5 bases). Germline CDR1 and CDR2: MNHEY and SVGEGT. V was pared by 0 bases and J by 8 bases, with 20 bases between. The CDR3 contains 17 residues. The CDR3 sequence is CASSYSMILAGTEPQHF. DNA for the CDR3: TGTGCCAGCAGTTACTCGATGATCCTGGCAGGGACCGAGCCCCAGCATTTT.

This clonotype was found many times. CDR3 coding DNA: TGCGCCAGCAGCTCCACCCTTACCTACAATGAGCAGTTCTTC. Protein: CASSSTLTYNEQFF. The V and J genes are TRBV5-1 and TRBJ2-1, with unresolved D. Germline V gene sequence: CDR1 SGHRS, CDR2 YFSETQ. The ends were cut back, 3 bases at V and 2 bases at J, with 9 bases in the middle. The CDR3 extends over 14 amino acids.

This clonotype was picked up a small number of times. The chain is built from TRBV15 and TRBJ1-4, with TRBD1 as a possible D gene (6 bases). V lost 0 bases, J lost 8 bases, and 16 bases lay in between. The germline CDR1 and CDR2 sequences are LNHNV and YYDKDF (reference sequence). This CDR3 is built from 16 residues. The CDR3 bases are TGTGCCACCAGCAGAGAGGGGGGGCAGGGTTGGGAAAAACTGTTTTTT. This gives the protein CATSREGGQGWEKLFF.

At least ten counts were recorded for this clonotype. The CDR3 is CASSANRGLKNTEAFF. The CDR3 DNA sequence: TGTGCCAGCAGTGCCAACAGGGGACTCAAGAACACTGAAGCTTTCTTT. The chain carries TRBV2 and TRBJ1-1; TRBD1 matches at 7 bases. Germline V CDR1 and CDR2: SNHLY, FYNNEI. CDR3 length equals 16 residues. V lost 4 bases to trimming and J lost 1 base; unmatched junction nucleotides: 9.

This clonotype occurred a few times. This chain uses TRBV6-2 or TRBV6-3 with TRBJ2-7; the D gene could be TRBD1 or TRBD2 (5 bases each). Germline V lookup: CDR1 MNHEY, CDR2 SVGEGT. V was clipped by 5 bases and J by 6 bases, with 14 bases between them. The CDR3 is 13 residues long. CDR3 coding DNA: TGTGCCAGCAGTCCGAGGGGCCCCGGCGAGCAGTACGTC. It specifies CASSPRGPGEQYV.

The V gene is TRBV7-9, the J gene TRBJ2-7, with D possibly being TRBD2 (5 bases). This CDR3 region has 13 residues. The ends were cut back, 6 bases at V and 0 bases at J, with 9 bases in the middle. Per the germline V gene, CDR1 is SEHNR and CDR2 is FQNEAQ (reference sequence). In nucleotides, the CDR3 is TGTGCCAGCAGGAGGGCTAACTCCTACGAGCAGTACTTC. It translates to CASRRANSYEQYF.

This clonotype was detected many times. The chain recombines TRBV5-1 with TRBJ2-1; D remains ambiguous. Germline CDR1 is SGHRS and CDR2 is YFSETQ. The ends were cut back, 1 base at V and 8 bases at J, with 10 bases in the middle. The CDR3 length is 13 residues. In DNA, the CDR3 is TGCGCCAGCAGCTTGCGTGGCTGGGATGAGCAGTTCTTC. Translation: CASSLRGWDEQFF.

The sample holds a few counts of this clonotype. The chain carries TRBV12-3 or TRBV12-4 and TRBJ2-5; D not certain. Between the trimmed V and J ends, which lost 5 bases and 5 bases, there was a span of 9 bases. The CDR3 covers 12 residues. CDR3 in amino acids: CASSPFPETQYF. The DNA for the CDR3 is TGTGCCAGCAGTCCCTTCCCCGAGACCCAGTACTTC.

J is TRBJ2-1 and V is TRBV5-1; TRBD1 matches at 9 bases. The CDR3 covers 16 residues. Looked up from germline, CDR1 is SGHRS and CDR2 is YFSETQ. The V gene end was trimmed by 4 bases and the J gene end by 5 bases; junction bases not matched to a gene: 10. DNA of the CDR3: TGCGCCAGCAGCCTCCCGACAGGGGGTGATCACAATGAGCAGTTCTTC. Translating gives CASSLPTGGDHNEQFF.

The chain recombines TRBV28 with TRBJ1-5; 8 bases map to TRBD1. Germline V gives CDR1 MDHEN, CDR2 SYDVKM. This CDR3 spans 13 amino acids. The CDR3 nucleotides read TGTGCTGCCGCGACAGGGGGCAATCAGCCCCAGCATTTT. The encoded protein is CAAATGGNQPQHF.